The 32 T cell receptor beta chains below were found in one sample sequenced in a study of OX40 agonist ivuxolimab in advanced cancers. The assay was immunoSEQ multiplex PCR, and TCRdb's table has in-frame clones only and misses some. The sample includes under 100,000 clones, roughly nine tenths of them seen just once. The sample consisted of CD4+ or CD8+ T cells sorted from blood, taken in a trial of the OX40 agonist ivuxolimab. The receptor source for this set is an adult with an advanced solid tumor such as melanoma, head and neck, liver or kidney cancer.

The rearrangement uses TRBV28 and TRBJ1-3; D call uncertain. Trimming stripped 2 bases from V and 0 bases from J, with 8 bases between. This CDR3 region has 15 residues. Germline CDR1 MDHEN, CDR2 SYDVKM. In DNA form, the CDR3 reads TGTGCCAGCAGTTTAGAGCAGTTCTCTGGAAACACCATATATTTT. Its translation: CASSLEQFSGNTIYF.

This clone was picked up a small number of times. V and J are TRBV9 and TRBJ2-1; D is ambiguous. Trimming shortened V by 3 bases and J by 5 bases, and 6 bases separated the two germline ends. The CDR3 is made up of 12 amino acids. Germline CDR1 reads SGDLS; CDR2 reads YYNGEE. Here the CDR3 DNA reads TGTGCCAGCAGCGGGTCAAACAATGAGCAGTTCTTC. Translating gives CASSGSNNEQFF.

The J gene is TRBJ1-5, the V gene TRBV15; D unresolved. CDR1 is LNHNV and CDR2 is YYDKDF in the germline V gene (reference sequence). The CDR3 is made up of 16 amino acids. V gave up 0 bases and J gave up 3 bases, with 12 bases separating them. The CDR3 DNA sequence: TGTGCCACCAGCAGAGATCAGAGACTGCTCAATCAGCCCCAGCATTTT. Its translation is CATSRDQRLLNQPQHF.

The V call is TRBV6-5, the J call TRBJ1-2; a weak D match, TRBD1 (5 bases). The CDR3 is 14 amino acids. CDR1 MNHEY and CDR2 SVGAGI come from the germline V gene. V lost 6 bases to trimming and J lost 0 bases, with 11 bases between them. This CDR3 reads CASRGAGTNYGYTF. CDR3 DNA sequence: TGTGCCAGCAGAGGGGCAGGGACTAACTATGGCTACACCTTC.

The chain carries TRBV30 and TRBJ1-2; D not resolved. V was trimmed by 2 bases and J by 7 bases, leaving 23 bases between them. CDR1 is GTSNPN, CDR2 SVGIG, per germline (reference sequence). The CDR3 runs to 16 residues. This CDR3 is CAWSSKTVGALGGYTF. CDR3 sequence (DNA): TGTGCCTGGAGTTCGAAAACAGTCGGAGCGCTAGGTGGCTACACCTTC.

The V and J genes are TRBV28 and TRBJ2-5, with 7 bases aligning to TRBD2. The CDR3 extends over 14 amino acids. Per germline, CDR1 MDHEN and CDR2 SYDVKM. Germline trimming cut 7 bases from V and 2 bases from J; bases unmatched to any gene: 7. The CDR3 DNA reads as TGTGCCAGCACTATGTGGGGGGGACAAGAGACCCAGTACTTC. This gives the protein CASTMWGGQETQYF.

This clone came up once. The CDR3 DNA is TGTGCCAGCAGCCGCGCGACAGGGTTAGGCGAAAAACTGTTTTTT. Translation gives CASSRATGLGEKLFF. The V gene is TRBV11-2, the J gene TRBJ1-4; 7 bases align to TRBD1. The CDR3 has 15 residues. CDR1 and CDR2 from the germline V gene are SGHAT and FQNNGV. V lost 5 bases to trimming and J lost 8 bases; unmatched junction nucleotides: 11.

The chain is built from TRBV7-2 and TRBJ2-7, with D possibly TRBD1 on 5 matching bases. The germline V gene encodes CDR1 SGHTA and CDR2 FQGNSA. The CDR3 is made up of 14 amino acids. V lost 1 base to trimming and J lost 6 bases, with 13 bases between them. The CDR3 here is CASSLDRSVTEQYF. CDR3 bases: TGTGCCAGCAGCTTAGACAGGTCAGTCACCGAGCAGTACTTC. The full variable domain, rest sourced from reference TRBV7-2 and TRBJ2-7, is GAGVSQSPSNKVTEKGKDVELRCDPISGHTALYWYRQSLGQGLEFLIYFQGNSAPDKSGLPSDRFSAERTGGSVSTLTIQRTQQEDSAVYLCASSLDRSVTEQYFGPGTRLTVT.

The rearrangement uses TRBV2 and TRBJ2-3; 10 nucleotides line up with TRBD2. There are 15 residues in the CDR3. CDR1 SNHLY and CDR2 FYNNEI come from the germline V gene. With 3 bases clipped from V and 5 bases from J, the junction kept 5 bases outside the gene matches. CDR3 amino acids: CASSDLAGVLDTQYF. CDR3 in DNA: TGTGCCAGCAGTGACCTAGCGGGAGTATTAGATACGCAGTATTTT.

DNA of the CDR3: TGTGCCAGCAGCCCAGAGTTATTGGTCGGTTCGGTGGGAAGGTACGAGCAGTACTTC. Translating gives CASSPELLVGSVGRYEQYF. This chain uses TRBV7-8 with TRBJ2-7; no reliable D call. The CDR3 runs to 19 residues. V was shortened by 5 bases and J by 4 bases, with 30 bases between the two germline ends. Per germline, CDR1 SGHVS and CDR2 FQNEAQ.

This chain uses TRBV2 with TRBJ2-7; no definite D call. Germline lookup yields CDR1 SNHLY and CDR2 FYNNEI. V lost 4 bases and J 4 bases, leaving 5 bases between the germline ends. There are 11 residues in the CDR3. CDR3 nucleotides: TGTGCCAGCAGTGTAGATTACGAGCAGTACTTC. It codes for CASSVDYEQYF.

The CDR3 sequence: CASSLQTVDEKLFF. CDR3 nucleotides: TGTGCCAGCAGCTTACAGACAGTTGATGAAAAACTGTTTTTT. The chain links TRBV7-9 to TRBJ1-4, with D tentatively TRBD1 (5 bases). The V end was cut by 2 bases, the J end by 6 bases, with 10 bases between. This CDR3 is built from 14 residues. CDR1 and CDR2 from the germline V gene are SEHNR and FQNEAQ (reference sequence).

The chain links TRBV5-6 to TRBJ2-7; D remains ambiguous. The CDR3 is 12 residues long. The V gene lost 4 bases and the J gene lost 5 bases, with 10 bases spanning the gap. Germline V lookup: CDR1 SGHDT, CDR2 YYEEEE. The CDR3 here is CASSRIGDEQYF. The CDR3 DNA sequence: TGTGCCAGCAGCCGAATTGGGGACGAGCAGTACTTC.

In this sample, this clone turned up a few times. The V and J genes are TRBV19 and TRBJ1-1; the D gene is possibly TRBD1 (6 bases). Germline assignment: CDR1 LNHDA and CDR2 SQIVND (reference sequence). Trimming took off 7 bases at V and 3 bases at J, with 15 bases between the two ends. This CDR3 is built from 14 residues. The CDR3 region has the DNA TGTGCCAGTACCCCAGGCAGGGGTTACACTGAAGCTTTCTTT. This encodes CASTPGRGYTEAFF.

This sequence joins TRBV14 and TRBJ1-2; D unclear. Trimming shortened V by 4 bases and J by 7 bases, and 16 bases separated the two germline ends. The CDR3 runs to 14 residues. Looked up from germline, CDR1 is SGHDN and CDR2 is FVKESK. The CDR3 region has the DNA TGTGCCAGCAGCCCGGCAGCTAGTAGTAGTGGCTACACCTTC. Translating gives CASSPAASSSGYTF.

The chain combines TRBV11-2 with TRBJ2-3, with unresolved D. The CDR3 has 14 amino acids. V was cut by 8 bases and J by 0 bases, with 12 bases left in between. Looked up from germline, CDR1 is SGHAT and CDR2 is FQNNGV. The CDR3 region has the DNA TGTGCCAGCCACGGGTTGGGGAGCACAGATACGCAGTATTTT. Its protein is CASHGLGSTDTQYF.

This clone was seen once. The chain uses TRBV4-1 and TRBJ2-1; D ambiguous. The CDR3 spans 13 residues. V was shortened by 0 bases and J by 6 bases, with 6 bases between the two germline ends. Germline values: CDR1 MGHRA, CDR2 YSYEKL. The CDR3 DNA sequence: TGCGCCAGCAGCCAAGAATGGTCCAATGAGCAGTTCTTC. The encoded protein is CASSQEWSNEQFF.

The rearrangement links TRBV4-1 to TRBJ2-4; D perhaps matches TRBD2 (6 bases). CDR1 and CDR2 (germline): MGHRA, YSYEKL. The V end was cut by 2 bases, the J end by 5 bases, with 10 bases between. The CDR3 is 14 amino acids. Written as DNA, the CDR3 is TGCGCCAGCAGCCAATCGGGACTCCAAAACATTCAGTACTTC. Translated: CASSQSGLQNIQYF.

This clone occurred a few times. The rearrangement joins TRBV5-4 to TRBJ2-3, with D maybe TRBD2 (6 bases). Germline V gene lookup returns CDR1 SGHNT and CDR2 YYREEE (reference sequence). The V gene lost 6 bases and the J gene lost 1 base, with 15 bases spanning the gap. The CDR3 totals 15 residues. CDR3 amino acids: CASTFDWGGTDTQYF. CDR3 DNA: TGTGCCAGCACCTTCGACTGGGGGGGCACAGATACGCAGTATTTT.

This chain joins TRBV30 and TRBJ2-7, with D tentatively TRBD1 (6 bases). The CDR3 has 12 residues. In germline, CDR1 is GTSNPN, CDR2 SVGIG (reference sequence). With 3 bases removed from V and 6 bases from J, the gap between germline ends came to 12 bases. The CDR3 here is CAWRGVGGEQYF. Written as DNA, the CDR3 is TGTGCCTGGAGAGGGGTAGGGGGCGAGCAGTACTTC.

The chain employs TRBV27 and TRBJ1-3; TRBD1 aligns across 11 bases. CDR1 is MNHEY and CDR2 is SMNVEV in the germline V gene (reference sequence). V was pared by 2 bases and J by 2 bases, with 11 bases of the junction left unmatched. The CDR3 totals 19 residues. The CDR3: CASSLKGVGQGVAGNTIYF. CDR3 in DNA: TGTGCCAGCAGTTTAAAAGGGGTGGGACAGGGGGTGGCTGGAAACACCATATATTTT.

The rearrangement joins TRBV6-5 to TRBJ1-1, with TRBD1 as a possible D gene (6 bases). The CDR3 length is 14 residues. The V gene's germline CDR1 is MNHEY and CDR2 SVGAGI. V lost 6 bases and J 4 bases, leaving 15 bases between the germline ends. The CDR3 protein is CASRETGVFTEAFF. The CDR3, as DNA: TGTGCCAGCAGGGAGACAGGTGTGTTCACTGAAGCTTTCTTT.

V gene TRBV28 combines with J gene TRBJ2-4, with no clear D. V lost 6 bases and J lost 6, with 21 bases in between. This CDR3 region has 16 residues. The germline V gene has CDR1 MDHEN and CDR2 SYDVKM. The CDR3 DNA is TGTGCCAGCAGACCACCGAGACACCAGACCTTAAACATTCAGTACTTC. Its translation is CASRPPRHQTLNIQYF. The full variable domain, its missing parts supplied by reference TRBV28 and TRBJ2-4, is DVKVTQSSRYLVKRTGEKVFLECVQDMDHENMFWYRQDPGLGLRLIYFSYDVKMKEKGDIPEGYSVSREKKERFSLILESASTNQTSMYLCASRPPRHQTLNIQYFGAGTRLSVL.

This clone was seen just once. The chain is built from TRBV11-2 and TRBJ1-3; D is perhaps TRBD1 (5 bases). Per germline, CDR1 SGHAT and CDR2 FQNNGV. This CDR3 has 15 amino acids. Trimming shortened V by 5 bases and J by 2 bases, and 13 bases separated the two germline ends. In DNA form, the CDR3 reads TGTGCCAGCAGCCTTAGCTCGGACACTGGAAACACCATATATTTT. As protein: CASSLSSDTGNTIYF.

The table lists this clone with a count of one. The rearrangement joins TRBV4-1 to TRBJ1-5; maybe TRBD1 (5 bases). The CDR3 runs 14 residues. Trimming removed 5 bases from V and 4 bases from J, with 12 bases in between. Germline V CDR1 and CDR2: MGHRA, YSYEKL. The CDR3 nucleotides are TGCGCCAGCAGCGGGGGGTGGGGTAATCAGCCCCAGCATTTT. It specifies CASSGGWGNQPQHF.

The CDR3 spells CAWTLGQLTDTQYF. The DNA of the CDR3 is TGTGCCTGGACCTTGGGACAGCTCACAGATACGCAGTATTTT. The V and J genes are TRBV30 and TRBJ2-3; 7 nucleotides agree with TRBD1. V lost 4 bases and J lost 2; bases outside the gene matches: 6. The CDR3 runs to 14 residues. Looked up from germline, CDR1 is GTSNPN and CDR2 is SVGIG (reference sequence).

The rearrangement joins TRBV6-1 to TRBJ2-1; 8 bases line up with TRBD1. With V trimmed by 6 bases and J by 8 bases, 9 bases remained unmatched. Germline V lookup: CDR1 MNHNS, CDR2 SASEGT. The CDR3 runs 14 residues. The CDR3 loop reads CASRRAGGWDEQFF. In DNA, the CDR3 is TGTGCCAGCAGAAGGGCAGGGGGCTGGGATGAGCAGTTCTTC.

The CDR3 DNA reads as TGTGCCTGGAGTACACCTACAATGAATCAGCCCCAGCATTTT. The encoded protein is CAWSTPTMNQPQHF. The chain is built from TRBV30 and TRBJ1-5, with unresolved D. The CDR3 runs 14 residues. In germline, CDR1 is GTSNPN, CDR2 SVGIG (reference sequence). V was cut by 2 bases and J by 4 bases, with 12 bases left in between.

The chain recombines TRBV19 with TRBJ2-3, with 12 bases that match TRBD2. The CDR3 is 15 amino acids. The germline V gene encodes CDR1 LNHDA and CDR2 SQIVND (reference sequence). Trimming cost V 3 bases and J 4 bases; bases outside gene matches: 2. In nucleotides, the CDR3 is TGTGCCAGTAGTATTCTAGCGGGAGGGGCAGATACGCAGTATTTT. This encodes CASSILAGGADTQYF.

The chain carries TRBV6-4 and TRBJ1-2; weak D call: TRBD1 (6 bases). CDR3 length: 14 amino acids. Germline loops: CDR1 MRHNA, CDR2 SNTAGT. The V and J ends lost 5 bases and 5 bases respectively, with 15 bases between them. The CDR3 DNA is TGTGCCAGCAGTAAAGAACAGGGACCTTATGGCTACACCTTC. This gives the protein CASSKEQGPYGYTF.

V usage is TRBV2 and J usage is TRBJ1-2, with 9 positions matching TRBD1. The CDR3 runs to 15 residues. Germline-derived CDR1 and CDR2 are SNHLY and FYNNEI. V dropped 6 bases and J dropped 5; count of bases not matched to a gene: 10. CDR3 protein: CASRDPTGGGYGYTF. For the CDR3, the DNA is TGTGCCAGCAGGGACCCCACAGGGGGCGGTTATGGCTACACCTTC.

This chain uses TRBV6-5 with TRBJ1-5; D remains ambiguous. The CDR3 is 13 residues long. V was cut by 7 bases and J by 3 bases, with 10 bases left in between. The germline CDR1 and CDR2 sequences are MNHEY and SVGAGI. CDR3 amino acids: CASTPGLNQPQHF. In DNA, the CDR3 is TGTGCCAGCACGCCAGGACTCAATCAGCCCCAGCATTTT.